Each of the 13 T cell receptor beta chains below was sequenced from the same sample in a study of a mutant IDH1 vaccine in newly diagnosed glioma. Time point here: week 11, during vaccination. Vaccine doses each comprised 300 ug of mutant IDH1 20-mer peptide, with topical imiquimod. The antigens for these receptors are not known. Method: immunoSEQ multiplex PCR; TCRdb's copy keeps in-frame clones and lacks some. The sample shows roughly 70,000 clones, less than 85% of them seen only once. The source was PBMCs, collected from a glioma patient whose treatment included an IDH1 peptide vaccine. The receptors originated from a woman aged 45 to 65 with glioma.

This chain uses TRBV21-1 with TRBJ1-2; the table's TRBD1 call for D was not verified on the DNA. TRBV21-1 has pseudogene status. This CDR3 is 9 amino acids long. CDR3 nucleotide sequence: TGTGCCAGCAGGGGGACAGGAACCTTC. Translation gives CASRGTGTF.

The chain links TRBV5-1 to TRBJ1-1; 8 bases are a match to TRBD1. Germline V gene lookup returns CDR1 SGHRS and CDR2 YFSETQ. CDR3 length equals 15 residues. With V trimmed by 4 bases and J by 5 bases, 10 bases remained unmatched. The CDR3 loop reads CASSIRTGSITEAFF. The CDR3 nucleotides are TGCGCCAGCAGCATTCGGACAGGGAGTATAACTGAAGCTTTCTTT.

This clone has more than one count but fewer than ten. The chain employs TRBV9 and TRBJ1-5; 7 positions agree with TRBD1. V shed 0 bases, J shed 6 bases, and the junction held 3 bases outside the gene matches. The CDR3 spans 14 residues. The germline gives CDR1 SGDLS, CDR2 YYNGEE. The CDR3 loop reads CASSVGQGPQPQHF. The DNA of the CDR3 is TGTGCCAGCAGCGTAGGACAGGGCCCTCAGCCCCAGCATTTT.

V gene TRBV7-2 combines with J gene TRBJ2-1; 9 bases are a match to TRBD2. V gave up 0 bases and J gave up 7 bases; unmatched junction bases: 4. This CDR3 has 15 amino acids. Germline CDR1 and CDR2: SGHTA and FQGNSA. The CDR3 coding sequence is TGTGCCAGCAGCTTAGCGAGCGGGGGGCGGAATGAGCAGTTCTTC. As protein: CASSLASGGRNEQFF.

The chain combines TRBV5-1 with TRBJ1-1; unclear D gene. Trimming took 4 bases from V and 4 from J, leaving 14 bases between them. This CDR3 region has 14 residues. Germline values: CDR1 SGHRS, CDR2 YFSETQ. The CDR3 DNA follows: TGCGCCAGCAGCCCGGGGTGGGTAGGCACTGAAGCTTTCTTT. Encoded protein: CASSPGWVGTEAFF.

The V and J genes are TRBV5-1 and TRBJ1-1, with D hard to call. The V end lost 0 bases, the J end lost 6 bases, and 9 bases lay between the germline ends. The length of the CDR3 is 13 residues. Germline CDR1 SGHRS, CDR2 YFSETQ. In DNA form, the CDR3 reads TGCGCCAGCAGCTTGGAGAGTTGGTCTGAAGCTTTCTTT. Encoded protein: CASSLESWSEAFF.

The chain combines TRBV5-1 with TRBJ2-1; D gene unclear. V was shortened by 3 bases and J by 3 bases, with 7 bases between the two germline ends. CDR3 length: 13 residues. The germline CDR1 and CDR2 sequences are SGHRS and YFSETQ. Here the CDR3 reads CASSSELYNEQFF. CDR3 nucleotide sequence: TGCGCCAGCAGCTCGGAACTCTACAATGAGCAGTTCTTC.

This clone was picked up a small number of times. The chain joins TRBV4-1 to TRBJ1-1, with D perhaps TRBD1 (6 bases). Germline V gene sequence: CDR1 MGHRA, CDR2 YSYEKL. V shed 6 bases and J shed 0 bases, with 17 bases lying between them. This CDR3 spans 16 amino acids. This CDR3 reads CASSLSNRALNTEAFF. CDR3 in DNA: TGCGCCAGCAGTCTCTCAAACAGGGCCTTGAACACTGAAGCTTTCTTT.

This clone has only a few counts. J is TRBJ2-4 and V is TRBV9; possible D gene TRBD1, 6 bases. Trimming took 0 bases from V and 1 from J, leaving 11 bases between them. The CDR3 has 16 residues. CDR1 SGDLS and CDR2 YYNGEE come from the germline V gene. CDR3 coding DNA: TGTGCCAGCAGCGTAGGACAGGTCATCGCCAAAAACATTCAGTACTTC. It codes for CASSVGQVIAKNIQYF. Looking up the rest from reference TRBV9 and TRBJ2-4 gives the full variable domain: DSGVTQTPKHLITATGQRVTLRCSPRSGDLSVYWYQQSLDQGLQFLIQYYNGEERAKGNILERFSAQQFPDLHSELNLSSLELGDSALYFCASSVGQVIAKNIQYFGAGTRLSVL.

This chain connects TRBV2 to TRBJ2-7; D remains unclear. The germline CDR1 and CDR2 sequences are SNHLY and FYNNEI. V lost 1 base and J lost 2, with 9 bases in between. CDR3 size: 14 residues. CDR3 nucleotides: TGTGCCAGCAGTGAAGGGACGGTTCCCTACGAGCAGTACTTC. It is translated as CASSEGTVPYEQYF.

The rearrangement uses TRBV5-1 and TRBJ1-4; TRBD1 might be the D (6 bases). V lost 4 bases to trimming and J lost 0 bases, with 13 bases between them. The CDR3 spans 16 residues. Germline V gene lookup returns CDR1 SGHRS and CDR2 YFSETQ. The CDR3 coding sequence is TGCGCCAGCAGCCCGCGGGGGCGAGCAACTAATGAAAAACTGTTTTTT. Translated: CASSPRGRATNEKLFF.

CDR3 sequence: CAISELGETQYF. CDR3 nucleotides: TGTGCCATCAGTGAGTTGGGGGAGACCCAGTACTTC. The chain is built from TRBV10-3 and TRBJ2-5; D is unresolved. The CDR3 extends over 12 amino acids. V gave up 1 base and J gave up 5 bases, with 5 bases separating them. The V gene's germline CDR1 is ENHRY and CDR2 SYGVKD.

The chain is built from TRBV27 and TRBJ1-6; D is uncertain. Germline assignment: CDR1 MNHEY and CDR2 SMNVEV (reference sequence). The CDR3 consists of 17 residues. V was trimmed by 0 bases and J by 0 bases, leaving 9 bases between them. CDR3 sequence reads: CASSLSGISSYNSPLHF. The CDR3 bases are TGTGCCAGCAGTTTATCAGGGATCAGCTCCTATAATTCACCCCTCCACTTT.